This TCR beta chain is drawn from a study of blood T cell repertoires in COVID-19. Study as a whole: Collection of acute and convalescent COVID-19 samples took place in the United States, Italy and Spain.

V lost 0 bases and J lost 5; bases outside the gene matches: 4. The CDR3 has 15 amino acids. Germline loops: CDR1 SGDLS, CDR2 YYNGEE. Profiling relied on immunoSEQ multiplex PCR, and the TCRdb table lists in-frame clones only, not all of them. The data show about 51,000 clones, more than 85% seen once. The sequence was collected from a man aged 50 to 60 with acute or convalescent COVID-19. Sequenced: peripheral blood. The V gene is TRBV9, the J gene TRBJ2-1, with TRBD2 identical over 8 bases. CDR3 residues: CASSVAGGINNEQFF. The CDR3 coding sequence is TGTGCCAGCAGCGTAGCGGGGGGGATCAACAATGAGCAGTTCTTC. Full variable domain (missing parts from reference TRBV9 and TRBJ2-1): DSGVTQTPKHLITATGQRVTLRCSPRSGDLSVYWYQQSLDQGLQFLIQYYNGEERAKGNILERFSAQQFPDLHSELNLSSLELGDSALYFCASSVAGGINNEQFFGPGTRLTVL.